In its sample, the clone carrying this TCR beta chain was seen once. This entry comes from a study of blood T cell repertoires in COVID-19. Background on the study: The analysed material was cDNA or gDNA that came from T cells, B-cell-depleted T cells, or PBMCs.

Study processing details: Nucleated cell number was recorded as an estimate derived from reference gene primer amplification. Data came from immunoSEQ multiplex PCR; TCRdb stores just in-frame clones and leaves some out. That table gives V, J and clone size, and the DNA gave D and trimming. This table has approximately 210,000 clones, about 88% appearing once. The CDR3 is made up of 14 amino acids. CDR1 and CDR2 from the germline V gene are SGHNT and YYREEE (reference sequence). V shed 6 bases and J 1 base; nucleotides not matched to a gene: 4. This sequence was found in a man aged 35 to 55 with active or convalescent COVID-19. This chain joins TRBV5-4 and TRBJ2-3; 8 nucleotides align to TRBD1. The material sequenced was peripheral blood. The CDR3 sequence is CASTLGQGTDTQYF. CDR3 coding DNA: TGTGCCAGCACTCTGGGACAGGGCACAGATACGCAGTATTTT.